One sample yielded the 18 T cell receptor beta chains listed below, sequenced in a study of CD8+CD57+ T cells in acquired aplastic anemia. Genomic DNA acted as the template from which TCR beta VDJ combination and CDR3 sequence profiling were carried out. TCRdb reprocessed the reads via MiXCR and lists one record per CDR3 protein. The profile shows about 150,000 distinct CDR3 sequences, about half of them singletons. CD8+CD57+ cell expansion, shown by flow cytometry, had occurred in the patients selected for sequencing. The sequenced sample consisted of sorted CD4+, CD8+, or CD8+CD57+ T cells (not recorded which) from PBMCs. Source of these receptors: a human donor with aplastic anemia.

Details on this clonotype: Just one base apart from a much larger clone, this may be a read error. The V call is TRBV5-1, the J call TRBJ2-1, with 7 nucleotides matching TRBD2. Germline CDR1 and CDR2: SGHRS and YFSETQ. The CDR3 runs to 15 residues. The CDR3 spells CASSPGGLTYNEQLF. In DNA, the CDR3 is TGCGCCAGCAGCCCCGGGGGGTTAACCTACAATGAGCAGCTCTTC.

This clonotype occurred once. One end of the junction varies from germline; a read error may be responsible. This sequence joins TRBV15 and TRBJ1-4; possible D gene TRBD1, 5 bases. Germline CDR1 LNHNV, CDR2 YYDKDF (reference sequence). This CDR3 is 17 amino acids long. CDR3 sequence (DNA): TGTGCCGCCAGCAGAGATAGGGGCACCGCAACTAATGAAAAACTGCTTTTT. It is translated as CAASRDRGTATNEKLLF.

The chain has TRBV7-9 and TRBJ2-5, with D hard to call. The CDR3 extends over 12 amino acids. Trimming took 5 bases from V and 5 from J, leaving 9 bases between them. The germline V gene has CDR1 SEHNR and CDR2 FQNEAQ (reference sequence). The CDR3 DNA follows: TGTGCCAGCAGCGGTCCGGGCGAGACCCAGTACTTC. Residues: CASSGPGETQYF. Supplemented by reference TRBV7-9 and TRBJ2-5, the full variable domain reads DTGVSQNPRHKITKRGQNVTFRCDPISEHNRLYWYRQTLGQGPEFLTYFQNEAQLEKSRLLSDRFSAERPKGSFSTLEIQRTEQGDSAMYLCASSGPGETQYFGPGTRLLVL.

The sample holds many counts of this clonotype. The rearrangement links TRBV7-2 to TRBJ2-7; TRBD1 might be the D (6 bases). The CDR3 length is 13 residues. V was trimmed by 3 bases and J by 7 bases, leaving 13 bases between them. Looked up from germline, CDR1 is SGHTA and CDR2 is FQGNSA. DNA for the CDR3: TGTGCCAGCAGCTTCCAACCAGGGGTTGAGCAGTACGTC. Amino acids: CASSFQPGVEQYV.

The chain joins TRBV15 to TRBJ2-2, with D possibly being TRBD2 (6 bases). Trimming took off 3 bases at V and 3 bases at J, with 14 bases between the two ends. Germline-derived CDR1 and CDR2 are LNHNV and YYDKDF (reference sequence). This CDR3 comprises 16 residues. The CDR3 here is CATSRGWRAHTGELFF. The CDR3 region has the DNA TGTGCCACCAGCAGGGGTTGGAGGGCCCACACCGGGGAGCTGTTTTTT.

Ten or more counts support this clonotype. In DNA form, the CDR3 reads TGCAGTGCAAGACCGGGACAGGGCTCTAAGGGGGAAAAACTGTTTTTT. Encoded protein: CSARPGQGSKGEKLFF. This sequence joins TRBV20-1 and TRBJ1-4; 9 positions agree with TRBD1. Losses at the gene ends were 6 bases for V and 8 bases for J; bases not matched to a gene: 16. The germline CDR1 and CDR2 sequences are DFQATT and SNEGSKA (reference sequence). The CDR3 has 16 residues.

The CDR3 nucleotides are TGTGCCAGCAGCGCCGCAGGAGCCTACGAGCAGTACTTC. This gives the protein CASSAAGAYEQYF. The gene calls are TRBV13 and TRBJ2-7; no reliable D call. Germline lookup yields CDR1 PRHDT and CDR2 FYEKMQ (reference sequence). This CDR3 is built from 13 residues. Trimming shortened V by 5 bases and J by 2 bases, and 10 bases separated the two germline ends.

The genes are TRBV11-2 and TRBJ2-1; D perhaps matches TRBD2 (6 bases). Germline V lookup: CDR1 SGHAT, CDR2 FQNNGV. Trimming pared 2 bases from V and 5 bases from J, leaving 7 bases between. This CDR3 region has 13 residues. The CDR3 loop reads CASSLSGDNEQFF. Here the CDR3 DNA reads TGTGCCAGCAGCTTATCGGGGGACAATGAGCAGTTCTTC. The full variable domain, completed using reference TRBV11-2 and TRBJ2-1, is EAGVAQSPRYKIIEKRQSVAFWCNPISGHATLYWYQQILGQGPKLLIQFQNNGVVDDSQLPKDRFSAERLKGVDSTLKIQPAKLEDSAVYLCASSLSGDNEQFFGPGTRLTVL.

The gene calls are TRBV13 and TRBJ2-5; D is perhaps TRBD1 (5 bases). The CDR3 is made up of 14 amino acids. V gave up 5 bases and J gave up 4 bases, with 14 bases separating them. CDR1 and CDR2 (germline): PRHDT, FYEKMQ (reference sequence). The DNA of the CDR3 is TGTGCCAGCAGCCGAAGGGGCCAGGGAGAGACCCAGTACTTC. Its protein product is CASSRRGQGETQYF. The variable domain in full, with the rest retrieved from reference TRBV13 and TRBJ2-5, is AAGVIQSPRHLIKEKRETATLKCYPIPRHDTVYWYQQGPGQDPQFLISFYEKMQSDKGSIPDRFSAQQFSDYHSELNMSSLELGDSALYFCASSRRGQGETQYFGPGTRLLVL.

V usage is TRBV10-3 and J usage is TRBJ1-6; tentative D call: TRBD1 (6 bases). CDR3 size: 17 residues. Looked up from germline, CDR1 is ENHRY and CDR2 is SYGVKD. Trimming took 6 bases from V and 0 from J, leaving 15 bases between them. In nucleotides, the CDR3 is TGTGCCATCAGAGACGGGACACAGAGCTCCTATAATTCACCCCTCCACTTT. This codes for CAIRDGTQSSYNSPLHF.

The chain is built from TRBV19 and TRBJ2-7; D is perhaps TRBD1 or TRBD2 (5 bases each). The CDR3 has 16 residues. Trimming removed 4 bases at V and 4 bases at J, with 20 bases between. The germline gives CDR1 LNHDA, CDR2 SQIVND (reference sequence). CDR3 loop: CASSKGGTDIRYEQYF. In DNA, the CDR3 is TGTGCCAGTAGTAAGGGTGGGACCGACATCCGTTACGAGCAGTACTTC.

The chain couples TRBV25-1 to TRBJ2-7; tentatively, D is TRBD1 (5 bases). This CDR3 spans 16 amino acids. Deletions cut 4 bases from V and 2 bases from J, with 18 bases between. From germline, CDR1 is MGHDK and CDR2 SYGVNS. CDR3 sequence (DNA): TGTGCCAGCAGTGGGACAACCTATGGCTACACCTACGAGCAGTACGTC. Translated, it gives CASSGTTYGYTYEQYV.

In DNA form, the CDR3 reads TGTGCCAGCAGTGAAGCGCTGACAGGCCAAGAGACCCAGTACTTC. It specifies CASSEALTGQETQYF. This chain joins TRBV2 and TRBJ2-5; D might be TRBD1 (6 bases). This CDR3 has 15 residues. Between the trimmed V and J ends, which lost 0 bases and 1 base, there was a span of 9 bases. Germline V gene sequence: CDR1 SNHLY, CDR2 FYNNEI. The full variable domain, completed using reference TRBV2 and TRBJ2-5, is EPEVTQTPSHQVTQMGQEVILRCVPISNHLYFYWYRQILGQKVEFLVSFYNNEISEKSEIFDDQFSVERPDGSNFTLKIRSTKLEDSAMYFCASSEALTGQETQYFGPGTRLLVL.

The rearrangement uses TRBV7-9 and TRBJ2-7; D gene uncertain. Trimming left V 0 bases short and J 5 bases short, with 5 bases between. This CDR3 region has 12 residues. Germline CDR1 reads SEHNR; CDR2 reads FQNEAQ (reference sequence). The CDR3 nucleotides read TGTGCCAGCAGCTTAGCTAACGACGAGCAGTACTTC. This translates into CASSLANDEQYF.

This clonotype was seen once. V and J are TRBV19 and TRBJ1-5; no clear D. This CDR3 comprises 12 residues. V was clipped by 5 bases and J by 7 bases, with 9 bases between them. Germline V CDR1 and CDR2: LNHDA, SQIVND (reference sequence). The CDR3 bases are TGTGCCAGTAGTGCAAGGGAGCAGCCCCAGCATTTT. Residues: CASSAREQPQHF.

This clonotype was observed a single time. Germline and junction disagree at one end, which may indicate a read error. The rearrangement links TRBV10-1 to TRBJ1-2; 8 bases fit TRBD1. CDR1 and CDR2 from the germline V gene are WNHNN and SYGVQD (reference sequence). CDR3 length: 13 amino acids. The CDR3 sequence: CATDRGQEDGYTF. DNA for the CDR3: TGTGCCACCGACAGGGGCCAGGAGGATGGCTACACCTTC.

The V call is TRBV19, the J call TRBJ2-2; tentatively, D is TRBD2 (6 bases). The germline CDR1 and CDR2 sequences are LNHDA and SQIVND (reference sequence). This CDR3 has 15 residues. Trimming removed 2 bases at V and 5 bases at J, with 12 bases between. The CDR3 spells CASSIQEGVTGELFF. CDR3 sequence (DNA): TGTGCCAGTAGTATACAGGAGGGAGTTACCGGGGAGCTGTTTTTT.

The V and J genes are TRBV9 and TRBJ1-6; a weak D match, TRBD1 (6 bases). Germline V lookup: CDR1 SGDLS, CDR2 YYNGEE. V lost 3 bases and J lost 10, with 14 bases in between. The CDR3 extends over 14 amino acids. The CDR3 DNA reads TGTGCCAGCAGCGCGAAGGGGGGGACCTCACCCCTCCACTTT. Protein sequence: CASSAKGGTSPLHF.